A single T cell receptor beta chain is shown here with its context. Its target is unknown. The table came from immunoSEQ multiplex PCR; TCRdb's copy has only in-frame clones and leaves some out. The sample contains over 1.4 million clones, roughly 97% of which appear only once. Only Caucasian adults living in Nashville, Tennessee served as donors. These data originate in a study of shared clonotypes between healthy human individuals. Findings of the study overall: Richness estimates generally favored naive over memory subsets.

The TCR was taken from a man aged 30 to 45 in good health. The sample taken for sequencing was naive CD4+ T cells sorted from blood. The subset here: CD45RA+ positively selected.

The CDR3 region has the DNA TGTGCCAGCAGCCGTAGGACTAGCGGGAGGACCTCGAACACCGGGGAGCTGTTTTTT. This encodes CASSRRTSGRTSNTGELFF. V and J are TRBV7-6 and TRBJ2-2; TRBD2 matches 14 bases. Germline assignment: CDR1 SGHVS and CDR2 FNYEAQ. The J segment lost 0 bases and the V segment lost 5 bases, leaving 8 bases of the junction unmatched. This CDR3 spans 19 amino acids.